This T cell receptor beta chain was observed in a study of blood T cell repertoires in COVID-19. Whole-study context: Collection of acute and convalescent COVID-19 samples took place in the United States, Italy and Spain. PBMCs, B-cell-depleted T cells, or T cells were the source of the cDNA or gDNA that made up the material.

In the original processing: Amplification from reference gene primers served as the basis for estimated nucleated cell counts. Profiled with immunoSEQ multiplex PCR; TCRdb holds only in-frame clones, not every one. D and trimming were read from the DNA, whereas the V and J calls and clone size are those reported in that table. The sample has approximately 360,000 clones; 85% to 90% are singletons. Looked up from germline, CDR1 is MNHEY and CDR2 is SVGEGT. V dropped 4 bases and J dropped 8; count of bases not matched to a gene: 3. CDR3 length: 13 residues. Sequenced material: peripheral blood. The J gene is TRBJ2-3, the V gene TRBV6-2 or TRBV6-3, with 10 positions matching TRBD2. The TCR was taken from a man aged 18-30 years with active or convalescent COVID-19. CDR3 bases: TGTGCCAGCAGTTTCGGGACTAGCGCTACGCAGTATTTT. It translates to CASSFGTSATQYF.